The 3 T cell receptor beta chains listed next were all sequenced from one sample in a study of T-cell reconstitution after alpha-beta-depleted transplantation in children. Researchers prepared the TCRbeta library using unique molecular identifiers, the study reports. TCRdb ran MiXCR on the PCR reads and lists one entry per CDR3 protein. Among roughly 590,000 distinct CDR3 sequences listed, over 15% were seen once. The material was PBMCs from the stem cell graft donor, obtained from the stem cell graft. These receptors all stem from a human donor who donated a stem cell graft to a child with acute myeloid leukemia.

This rearrangement joins TRBV10-3 to TRBJ2-7, with a possible D match to TRBD1 (6 bases). This CDR3 contains 10 residues. From germline, CDR1 is ENHRY and CDR2 SYGVKD. Trimming removed 10 bases from V and 6 bases from J, with 10 bases in between. CDR3 nucleotides: TGTGCCACCGGGACACCCGAGCAGTACTTC. Protein product: CATGTPEQYF.

This sequence joins TRBV20-1 and TRBJ1-6; TRBD1 might be the D (5 bases). V lost 0 bases and J lost 10, with 16 bases in between. The germline gives CDR1 DFQATT, CDR2 SNEGSKA (reference sequence). The CDR3 loop spans 15 amino acids. CDR3 sequence reads: CSAREVQGVGSPLHF. The CDR3 DNA reads TGCAGTGCTAGAGAGGTCCAGGGTGTTGGATCACCCCTCCACTTT.

There are a few counts of this clonotype. V usage is TRBV27 and J usage is TRBJ1-5; 8 bases agree with TRBD1. The ends lost 5 bases at V and 3 bases at J; junction bases unmatched: 6. The germline V gene encodes CDR1 MNHEY and CDR2 SMNVEV (reference sequence). The CDR3 is made up of 15 amino acids. Written as DNA, the CDR3 is TGTGCCAGCAGTCCCTTGGACAGGGACAATCAGCCCCAGCATTTT. Protein product: CASSPLDRDNQPQHF.